One and the same sample provided the 32 T cell receptor beta chains below, sequenced in a study of T cell responses to AZD1222 COVID-19 vaccine. Only in-frame clones appear in the TCRdb table, and some are missing; sequencing was by immunoSEQ multiplex PCR. The sample records 90,000 to 120,000 clones, around 86% being singletons. The material sequenced was peripheral blood, taken 28 days after the second dose of the MenACWY control vaccine. The source of these receptors is an adult who received the MenACWY meningococcal vaccine as a control.

The gene calls are TRBV13 and TRBJ1-6; D may be TRBD1 (6 bases). Looked up from germline, CDR1 is PRHDT and CDR2 is FYEKMQ (reference sequence). This CDR3 comprises 16 residues. V dropped 1 base and J dropped 7 bases, with 14 bases sitting between them. CDR3 coding DNA: TGTGCCAGCAGCTTAGAAGGGGGGCTAGGGAATTCACCCCTCCACTTT. The encoded protein is CASSLEGGLGNSPLHF.

This rearrangement joins TRBV7-2 to TRBJ1-3, with a weak D call TRBD1 (5 bases). Germline V gives CDR1 SGHTA, CDR2 FQGNSA. Trimming shortened V by 5 bases and J by 0 bases, and 17 bases separated the two germline ends. The CDR3 length is 17 residues. For the CDR3, the DNA is TGTGCCAGCAGCCCCAATAGGGGCGGAGGCTCTGGAAACACCATATATTTT. Translation: CASSPNRGGGSGNTIYF.

The J gene is TRBJ1-5, the V gene TRBV27, with no clear D. The germline V gene encodes CDR1 MNHEY and CDR2 SMNVEV (reference sequence). The CDR3 spans 16 residues. Trimming took off 4 bases at V and 0 bases at J, with 13 bases between the two ends. CDR3 amino acids: CASSSRPPYSNQPQHF. The CDR3 DNA reads TGTGCCAGCAGTTCCAGGCCCCCATATAGCAATCAGCCCCAGCATTTT.

The V call is TRBV11-2, the J call TRBJ2-7, with D possibly called TRBD1 or TRBD2 (5 bases each). In germline, CDR1 is SGHAT, CDR2 FQNNGV. The germline V and J ends were trimmed by 5 bases and 0 bases, with 11 bases remaining between them. This CDR3 spans 14 amino acids. In DNA, the CDR3 is TGTGCCAGCAGCCCGGGACCGCACTCCTACGAGCAGTACTTC. This encodes CASSPGPHSYEQYF.

CDR3 in DNA: TGCGCCAGCAGGGGGTCAGTCGGGGACGAGCAGTACTTC. It codes for CASRGSVGDEQYF. V usage is TRBV5-1 and J usage is TRBJ2-7, with a weak D call TRBD2 (5 bases). The CDR3 has 13 amino acids. Between the trimmed V and J ends, which lost 5 bases and 5 bases, there was a span of 14 bases. The germline CDR1 and CDR2 sequences are SGHRS and YFSETQ.

This chain connects TRBV25-1 to TRBJ2-7; a weak D match, TRBD1 (6 bases). The CDR3 is 14 amino acids. The V and J ends lost 6 bases and 0 bases respectively, with 12 bases between them. Germline V lookup: CDR1 MGHDK, CDR2 SYGVNS. The CDR3: CASRPDRSSYEQYF. The CDR3 bases are TGTGCCAGCAGGCCAGACAGGAGCTCCTACGAGCAGTACTTC.

In its sample, this clone was seen a few times. The CDR3 region has the DNA TGTGCCAGTAGTATAATCCCACAGGGCTTCGGCGATGGCTACACCTTC. Translation gives CASSIIPQGFGDGYTF. The chain carries TRBV19 and TRBJ1-2; perhaps TRBD1 as D (6 bases). The germline gives CDR1 LNHDA, CDR2 SQIVND (reference sequence). V was cut by 2 bases and J by 6 bases, with 19 bases left in between. The CDR3 contains 16 residues. Based on the CDR3 plus reference TRBV19 and TRBJ1-2, the full variable domain is DGGITQSPKYLFRKEGQNVTLSCEQNLNHDAMYWYRQDPGQGLRLIYYSQIVNDFQKGDIAEGYSVSREKKESFPLTVTSAQKNPTAFYLCASSIIPQGFGDGYTFGSGTRLTVV.

The chain uses TRBV10-3 and TRBJ1-2; the match to TRBD1 covers 9 bases. The trim removed 3 bases at V and 4 bases at J, leaving 3 bases unmatched. This CDR3 is built from 14 residues. Germline values: CDR1 ENHRY, CDR2 SYGVKD. DNA for the CDR3: TGTGCCATCAGTGATGGACAGGGGAGCTATGGCTACACCTTC. This translates into CAISDGQGSYGYTF.

The chain is built from TRBV28 and TRBJ1-2, with D unresolved. CDR1 MDHEN and CDR2 SYDVKM come from the germline V gene. Trimming pared 2 bases from V and 8 bases from J, leaving 18 bases between. The CDR3 runs 15 residues. The CDR3 nucleotides read TGTGCCAGCAGTTTACTATCTGGTTCCCTCTACGGCTACACCTTC. As protein: CASSLLSGSLYGYTF.

The chain employs TRBV25-1 and TRBJ1-6, with D hard to call. CDR1 MGHDK and CDR2 SYGVNS come from the germline V gene. V lost 3 bases to trimming and J lost 4 bases, with 4 bases between them. There are 13 residues in the CDR3. As DNA, the CDR3 is TGTGCCAGCAGTGATCTATATAATTCACCCCTCCACTTT. Translating gives CASSDLYNSPLHF. Drawing the rest from reference TRBV25-1 and TRBJ1-6, the complete variable domain is EADIYQTPRYLVIGTGKKITLECSQTMGHDKMYWYQQDPGMELHLIHYSYGVNSTEKGDLSSESTVSRIRTEHFPLTLESARPSHTSQYLCASSDLYNSPLHFGNGTRLTVT.

This chain links TRBV4-2 with TRBJ1-5, with TRBD1 as a possible D gene (6 bases). CDR3 length: 17 amino acids. The V gene lost 6 bases and the J gene lost 2 bases, with 20 bases spanning the gap. Germline CDR1 and CDR2: LGHNA and YNFKEQ. CDR3 in DNA: TGTGCCAGCAGTAAAAATACTGGGGCAGGGGGCAATCAGCCCCAGCATTTT. Its translation is CASSKNTGAGGNQPQHF.

This sequence joins TRBV9 and TRBJ2-2; 9 nucleotides agree with TRBD2. CDR1 SGDLS and CDR2 YYNGEE come from the germline V gene. The V segment lost 3 bases and the J segment 8 bases; nucleotides outside the gene matches: 8. CDR3 length: 15 amino acids. CDR3 DNA sequence: TGTGCCAGCAGCGAGAGCGGGGGGCAGTCTGGGGAGCTGTTTTTT. Protein product: CASSESGGQSGELFF. Full variable domain (missing parts from reference TRBV9 and TRBJ2-2): DSGVTQTPKHLITATGQRVTLRCSPRSGDLSVYWYQQSLDQGLQFLIQYYNGEERAKGNILERFSAQQFPDLHSELNLSSLELGDSALYFCASSESGGQSGELFFGEGSRLTVL.

This clone has more than one count but fewer than ten. As DNA, the CDR3 is TGTGCCAGCAGCCAAAACCCGGTGTGGGGGGTTAACTATGGCTACACCTTC. It yields the protein CASSQNPVWGVNYGYTF. The genes are TRBV3-1 (or the pseudogene TRBV3-2) and TRBJ1-2; possible D gene TRBD1, 5 bases. CDR1 is LGHDT, CDR2 YNNKEL, per germline (reference sequence). The germline V and J ends were trimmed by 2 bases and 1 base, with 17 bases remaining between them. The CDR3 is made up of 17 amino acids.

On this clone itself: Just one base apart from a much larger clone, this may be a read error. V and J are TRBV10-1 and TRBJ1-2; D is unresolved. CDR3 size: 17 residues. Germline lookup yields CDR1 WNHNN and CDR2 SYGVQD (reference sequence). The CDR3 sequence is CPSSPRYPVGQNYGYTF. For the CDR3, the DNA is TGCCCCAGCAGCCCCCGGTATCCGGTAGGCCAAAACTATGGCTACACCTTC.

This clone came up once. This chain links TRBV19 with TRBJ2-2, with D perhaps matching TRBD1 (6 bases). The CDR3 is made up of 14 amino acids. The V end was cut by 9 bases, the J end by 2 bases, with 13 bases between. Germline CDR1 reads LNHDA; CDR2 reads SQIVND (reference sequence). CDR3 nucleotides: TGTGCCAGCTGTTGGACAGCAAACACCGGGGAGCTGTTTTTT. Protein: CASCWTANTGELFF.

The chain recombines TRBV28 with TRBJ1-2; D ambiguous. This CDR3 is 15 amino acids long. Germline values: CDR1 MDHEN, CDR2 SYDVKM. Deletions cut 5 bases from V and 5 bases from J, with 18 bases between. CDR3: CASSPGPPAAYGYTF. The CDR3 coding sequence is TGTGCCAGCAGTCCAGGTCCCCCGGCCGCTTATGGCTACACCTTC.

The rearrangement uses TRBV5-1 and TRBJ2-5; D is perhaps TRBD2 (5 bases). V lost 0 bases to trimming and J lost 3 bases, with 9 bases between them. Germline V gene lookup returns CDR1 SGHRS and CDR2 YFSETQ. The CDR3 totals 14 residues. The CDR3 spells CASSLAGVEETQYF. The CDR3 DNA sequence: TGCGCCAGCAGCTTGGCCGGGGTGGAAGAGACCCAGTACTTC.

V usage is TRBV5-1 and J usage is TRBJ1-1; D is possibly TRBD1 (5 bases). In germline, CDR1 is SGHRS, CDR2 YFSETQ. The CDR3 totals 14 residues. The V gene lost 4 bases and the J gene lost 4 bases, with 14 bases spanning the gap. The CDR3 protein is CASSGTGMSTEAFF. The CDR3 nucleotides are TGCGCCAGCAGCGGTACAGGCATGAGCACTGAAGCTTTCTTT.

The rearrangement links TRBV10-2 to TRBJ2-7, with 8 bases matching TRBD1. This CDR3 is built from 15 residues. Germline CDR1 reads WSHSY; CDR2 reads SAAADI. The V segment lost 4 bases and the J segment 3 bases; nucleotides outside the gene matches: 8. The CDR3 sequence: CASSAPTGGIYEQYF. The CDR3 DNA reads TGCGCCAGCAGTGCTCCTACAGGGGGGATCTACGAGCAGTACTTC.

The rearrangement joins TRBV10-1 to TRBJ1-5, with TRBD1 matching over 8 bases. CDR1 and CDR2 (germline): WNHNN, SYGVQD (reference sequence). There are 15 residues in the CDR3. Trimming at V came to 8 bases and at J to 5 bases, leaving 11 bases not matched to a gene. CDR3 in amino acids: CASLHWTGSYQPQHF. The DNA of the CDR3 is TGCGCCAGCCTCCACTGGACAGGGTCGTATCAGCCCCAGCATTTT.

The chain recombines TRBV2 with TRBJ1-1, with a tentative D call TRBD1 (6 bases). This CDR3 spans 14 amino acids. CDR1 and CDR2 from the germline V gene are SNHLY and FYNNEI. Trimming stripped 2 bases from V and 2 bases from J, with 9 bases between. The chain's CDR3 is CASSEMGANTEAFF. The CDR3 coding sequence is TGTGCCAGCAGTGAAATGGGGGCCAACACTGAAGCTTTCTTT.

This chain connects TRBV7-9 to TRBJ2-7; D gene uncertain. Germline V gene data show CDR1 as SEHNR and CDR2 as FQNEAQ (reference sequence). This CDR3 region has 11 residues. V was clipped by 3 bases and J by 7 bases, with 7 bases between them. This CDR3 reads CASSFSREQYF. The CDR3 region has the DNA TGTGCCAGCAGCTTTTCCCGGGAGCAGTACTTC.

The chain couples TRBV4-1 to TRBJ2-7, with D hard to call. V lost 0 bases, J lost 3 bases, and 9 bases lay in between. This CDR3 contains 14 residues. Germline CDR1 reads MGHRA; CDR2 reads YSYEKL. CDR3: CASSQDEQFYEQYF. DNA for the CDR3: TGCGCCAGCAGCCAAGATGAACAGTTCTACGAGCAGTACTTC.

This chain connects TRBV19 to TRBJ1-1, with a weak D call TRBD1 (5 bases). CDR1 is LNHDA, CDR2 SQIVND, per germline (reference sequence). V shed 2 bases and J shed 2 bases, with 15 bases lying between them. There are 16 residues in the CDR3. CDR3 sequence (DNA): TGTGCCAGTAGTATAATCGGGGGTCCCCTAAACACTGAAGCTTTCTTT. It is translated as CASSIIGGPLNTEAFF.

The chain combines TRBV13 with TRBJ2-2; the D is unclear. This CDR3 comprises 18 residues. CDR1 and CDR2 (germline): PRHDT, FYEKMQ (reference sequence). The germline V and J ends were trimmed by 5 bases and 0 bases, with 19 bases remaining between them. The CDR3 nucleotides read TGTGCCAGCAGCCCCTCCTCACTTGGCCTCGCGAACACCGGGGAGCTGTTTTTT. Translating gives CASSPSSLGLANTGELFF.

The CDR3 here is CASLISPRNTEAFF. In nucleotides, the CDR3 is TGTGCCAGCCTAATCTCCCCTAGGAACACTGAAGCTTTCTTT. The chain employs TRBV18 and TRBJ1-1; D is ambiguous. Trimming took off 8 bases at V and 1 base at J, with 14 bases between the two ends. The germline CDR1 and CDR2 sequences are KGHSH and LQKENI. This CDR3 has 14 residues.

The V and J genes are TRBV3-1 (or the pseudogene TRBV3-2) and TRBJ2-7, with no clear D. This CDR3 is 15 amino acids long. The germline V gene encodes CDR1 LGHDT and CDR2 YNNKEL (reference sequence). V lost 4 bases, J lost 1 base, and 14 bases lay in between. The CDR3 DNA follows: TGTGCCAGCAGCCCCGCCGGGCCCATATCCTACGAGCAGTACTTC. Amino acids: CASSPAGPISYEQYF.

This sequence joins TRBV18 and TRBJ1-6; no clear D. Germline lookup yields CDR1 KGHSH and CDR2 LQKENI. The CDR3 has 13 amino acids. Trimming shortened V by 3 bases and J by 4 bases, and 4 bases separated the two germline ends. The CDR3: CASSPPYNSPLHF. In DNA form, the CDR3 reads TGTGCCAGCTCACCTCCGTATAATTCACCCCTCCACTTT. Together with reference TRBV18 and TRBJ1-6, the CDR3 gives the full variable domain: NAGVMQNPRHLVRRRGQEARLRCSPMKGHSHVYWYRQLPEEGLKFMVYLQKENIIDESGMPKERFSAEFPKEGPSILRIQQVVRGDSAAYFCASSPPYNSPLHFGNGTRLTVT.

The rearrangement uses TRBV11-2 and TRBJ2-1, with D possibly matching TRBD2 (6 bases). The ends were cut back, 4 bases at V and 0 bases at J, with 16 bases in the middle. The CDR3 is made up of 17 amino acids. Germline CDR1 reads SGHAT; CDR2 reads FQNNGV. CDR3 DNA: TGTGCCAGCAGCTCGAGTAGAGGGCGGGGCTCCTACAATGAGCAGTTCTTC. This sequence encodes CASSSSRGRGSYNEQFF.

V gene TRBV29-1 combines with J gene TRBJ2-7; D is unresolved. This CDR3 region has 15 residues. Trimming took off 0 bases at V and 3 bases at J, with 15 bases between the two ends. Germline lookup yields CDR1 SQVTM and CDR2 ANQGSEA. CDR3 in DNA: TGCAGCGTTGAAGATCTTCCGGGTTGTTACTACGAGCAGTACTTC. As protein: CSVEDLPGCYYEQYF.

This clone came up a few times. The V call is TRBV11-2, the J call TRBJ2-1; 12 nucleotides line up with TRBD2. Looked up from germline, CDR1 is SGHAT and CDR2 is FQNNGV. The CDR3 is 14 amino acids. V shed 5 bases, J shed 7 bases, and the junction held 3 bases outside the gene matches. In nucleotides, the CDR3 is TGTGCCAGCAGCCCTAGCGGGGGGGTGAATGAGCAGTTCTTC. Residues: CASSPSGGVNEQFF.

The rearrangement uses TRBV27 and TRBJ2-2, with D possibly TRBD2 on 6 matching bases. Germline loops: CDR1 MNHEY, CDR2 SMNVEV (reference sequence). The CDR3 covers 15 residues. V lost 7 bases, J lost 0 bases, and 12 bases lay in between. CDR3 DNA: TGTGCCAGCAATCGGGGGATCGCGAACACCGGGGAGCTGTTTTTT. Translated: CASNRGIANTGELFF.